The rows below give T cell receptor beta chains drawn from one sample of a study of shared clonotypes between healthy human individuals. Sequenced by immunoSEQ multiplex PCR; TCRdb stores in-frame clones only, minus some. The sample holds a few hundred thousand clones, around 97% seen once. The material sequenced was naive CD4+ T cells sorted from blood. These TCRs come from a woman in her 30s in good health. CDR3s include the opening cysteine and the closing phenylalanine or tryptophan. D genes are given only for firm matches.

D gene	J gene	V gene	CDR3 DNA	CDR3 protein
-	TRBJ1-6	TRBV15	TGTGCCACCAGCAGAGATGTCGATAATTCACCCCTCCACTTT	CATSRDVDNSPLHF
-	TRBJ2-3	TRBV10-1	TGCGCCAGCAGTGGGGAGGAAATCTTCTTTGGCACAGATACGCAGTATTTT	CASSGEEIFFGTDTQYF
-	TRBJ2-7	TRBV15	TGTGCCACCAGCAGAGATGCCCGGCACAGGGCCGAGACGGGGGATTACTTC	CATSRDARHRAETGDYF
-	TRBJ2-3	TRBV4-2	TGTGCCAGCAGCCAATCTACCATTCAGGGGCGGGCAGATACGCAGTATTTT	CASSQSTIQGRADTQYF
-	TRBJ2-7	TRBV27	TGTGCCAGCAGTTTGTGGCAGTCTAGCTCCTACGAGCAGTACTTC	CASSLWQSSSYEQYF
-	TRBJ2-5	TRBV5-1	TGCGCCAGCAGCTTCGAGGGAGAAGAGACCCAGTACTTC	CASSFEGEETQYF
-	TRBJ2-5	TRBV11-2	TGTGCCAGCAGCTTAGGGGTGGGAGCAGAGACCCAGTACTTC	CASSLGVGAETQYF
TRBD1	TRBJ1-5	TRBV27	TGTGCCAGCAGACCACAGGGGGCGCGTGATCAGCCCCAGCATTTT	CASRPQGARDQPQHF
-	TRBJ1-3	TRBV6-1	TGTGCCAGCAGGCTCGACAGTGGAAACACCATATATTTT	CASRLDSGNTIYF
-	TRBJ2-5	TRBV20-1	TGCAGTGCCGGAAAAGAGACCCAGTACTTC	CSAGKETQYF
TRBD1	TRBJ2-6	TRBV28	TGTGCCAGCAGGACAGGGATCTCTGGGGCCAACGTCCTGACTTTC	CASRTGISGANVLTF
-	TRBJ2-2	TRBV9	TGTGCCAGCAGCGCTAGGACGAACACCGGGGAGCTGTTTTTT	CASSARTNTGELFF
TRBD2	TRBJ2-1	TRBV19	TGTGCCAGTAGTATCAGCGGGAGATCCTACACTGAGCAGTTCTTC	CASSISGRSYTEQFF
TRBD2	TRBJ2-1	TRBV6-1	TGTGCCAGCAGTGCTCAGCGGGAGGGCCGCGAGCAGTTCTTC	CASSAQREGREQFF
TRBD1	TRBJ1-6	TRBV28	TGTGCCAGCAGACCCGGGACAGGGGGTTTAGCCCTCCACTTT	CASRPGTGGLALHF